This T cell receptor (beta chain) was obtained from a study of control samples from healthy donors and cancer patients (dated by TCRdb to about 2020). Concerning this clone itself: This clone's antigen is unknown. The sample holds no much larger clone one base away, and base qualities are not on file.

Libraries came from the immunoSEQ multiplex PCR assay. The source is immuneACCESS, and TCRdb retained only in-frame sequences with V and J called. Part of the clones is not carried over; for the studies checked, unresolved V genes explain less than half of this, and the remainder is unexplained. Across this sample there are around 90,000 clones, with approximately 86% seen only once. In total, the top ten clones hold roughly 20% of the sample. The sequence was obtained from a man aged 25-45 years in good health. The specimen sequenced was blood.

The CDR3 reads CASSPPNREAYEQYF. The nucleotide sequence reads as follows: TGTGCCAGCTCACCACCGAACAGGGAGGCCTACGAGCAGTACTTC. This receptor chain uses TRBV18 and TRBJ2-7; the D element could tentatively be TRBD1 or TRBD2, as 6 bases agree for each. V is shortened by 0 bases, J by 2 bases, and the region joining them spans 11 bases. Per the germline V gene, KGHSH is the CDR1 and LQKENI is the CDR2. The CDR3 contains 15 residues, cysteine and phenylalanine counted. CDR3 DNA only is kept here, 45 bases in frame from base 1.